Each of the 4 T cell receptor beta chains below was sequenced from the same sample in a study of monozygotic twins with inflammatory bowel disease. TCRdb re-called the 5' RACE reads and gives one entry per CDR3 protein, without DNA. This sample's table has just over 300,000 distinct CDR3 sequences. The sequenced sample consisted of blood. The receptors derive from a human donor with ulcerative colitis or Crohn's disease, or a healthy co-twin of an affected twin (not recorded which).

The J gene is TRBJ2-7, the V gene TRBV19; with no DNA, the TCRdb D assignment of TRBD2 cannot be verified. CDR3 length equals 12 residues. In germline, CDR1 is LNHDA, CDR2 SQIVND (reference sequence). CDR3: CASRRDGYEQYF.

CDR3: CASSTDRNTEAFF. The chain couples TRBV19 to TRBJ1-1. CDR1 and CDR2 (germline): LNHDA, SQIVND (reference sequence). This CDR3 is 13 amino acids long.

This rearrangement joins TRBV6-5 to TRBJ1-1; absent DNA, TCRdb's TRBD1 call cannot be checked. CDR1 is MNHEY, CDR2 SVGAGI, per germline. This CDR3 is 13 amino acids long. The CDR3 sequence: CASSYQGFTEAFF.

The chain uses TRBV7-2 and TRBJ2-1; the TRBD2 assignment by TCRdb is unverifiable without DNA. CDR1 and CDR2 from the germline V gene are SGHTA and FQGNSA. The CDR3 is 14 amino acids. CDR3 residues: CASSSSRREREQFF.